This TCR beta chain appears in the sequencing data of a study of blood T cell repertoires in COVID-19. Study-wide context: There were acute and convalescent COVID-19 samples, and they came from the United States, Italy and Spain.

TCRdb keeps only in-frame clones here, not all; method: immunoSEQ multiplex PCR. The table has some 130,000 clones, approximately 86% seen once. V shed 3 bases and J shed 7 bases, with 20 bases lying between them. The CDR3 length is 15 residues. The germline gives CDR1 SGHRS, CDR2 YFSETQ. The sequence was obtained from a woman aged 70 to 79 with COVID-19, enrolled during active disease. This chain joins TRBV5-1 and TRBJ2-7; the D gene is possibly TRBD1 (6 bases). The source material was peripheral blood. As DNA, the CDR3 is TGCGCCAGCAGCTCCGGGACATTACTTACGAAGGAGCAGTACTTC. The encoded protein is CASSSGTLLTKEQYF.